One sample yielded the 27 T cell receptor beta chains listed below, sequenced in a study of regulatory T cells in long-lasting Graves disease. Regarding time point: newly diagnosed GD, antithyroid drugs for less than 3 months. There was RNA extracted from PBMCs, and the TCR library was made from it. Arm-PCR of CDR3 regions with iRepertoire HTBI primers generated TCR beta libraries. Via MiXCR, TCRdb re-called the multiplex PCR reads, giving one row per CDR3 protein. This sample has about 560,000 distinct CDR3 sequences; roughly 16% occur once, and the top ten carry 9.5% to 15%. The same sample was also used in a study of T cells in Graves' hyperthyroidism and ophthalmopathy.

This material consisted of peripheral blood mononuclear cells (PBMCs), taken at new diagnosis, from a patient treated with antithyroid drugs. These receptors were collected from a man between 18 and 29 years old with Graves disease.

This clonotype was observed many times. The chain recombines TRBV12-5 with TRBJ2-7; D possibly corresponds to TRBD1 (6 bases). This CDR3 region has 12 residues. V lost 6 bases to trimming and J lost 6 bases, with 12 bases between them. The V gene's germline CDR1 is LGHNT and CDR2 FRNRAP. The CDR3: CASGAQGSEQYF. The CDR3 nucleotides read TGTGCTAGTGGCGCCCAGGGGAGCGAGCAGTACTTC.

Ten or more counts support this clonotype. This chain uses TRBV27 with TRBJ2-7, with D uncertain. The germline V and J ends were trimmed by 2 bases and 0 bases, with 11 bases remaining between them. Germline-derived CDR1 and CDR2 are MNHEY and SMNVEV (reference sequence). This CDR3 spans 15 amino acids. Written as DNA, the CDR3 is TGTGCCAGCAGTTTACATGCCACTGGCTCCTACGAGCAGTACTTC. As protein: CASSLHATGSYEQYF.

As DNA, the CDR3 is TGTGCCAGCAGCTCAGACAGGGGCAAGACCCAGTACTTC. The encoded protein is CASSSDRGKTQYF. This chain joins TRBV7-2 and TRBJ2-3, with 8 nucleotides matching TRBD1. The last part of the DNA fits TRBJ2-5 better; the J call may be wrong. Germline V gene data show CDR1 as SGHTA and CDR2 as FQGNSA. The length of the CDR3 is 13 residues.

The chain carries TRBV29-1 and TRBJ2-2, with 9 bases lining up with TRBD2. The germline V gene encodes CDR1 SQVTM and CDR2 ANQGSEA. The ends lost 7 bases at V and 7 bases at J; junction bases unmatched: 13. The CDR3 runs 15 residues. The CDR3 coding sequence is TGCAGCGCCCGCCCTCTCGCGGGAGGGGGCGGGGAGCTGTTTTTT. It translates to CSARPLAGGGGELFF.

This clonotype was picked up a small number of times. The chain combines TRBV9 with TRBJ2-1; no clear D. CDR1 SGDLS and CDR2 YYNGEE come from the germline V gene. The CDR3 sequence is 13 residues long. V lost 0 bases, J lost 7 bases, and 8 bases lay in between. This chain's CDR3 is CASSVAQRNEQFF. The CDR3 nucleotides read TGTGCCAGCAGCGTAGCTCAGCGTAATGAGCAGTTCTTC.

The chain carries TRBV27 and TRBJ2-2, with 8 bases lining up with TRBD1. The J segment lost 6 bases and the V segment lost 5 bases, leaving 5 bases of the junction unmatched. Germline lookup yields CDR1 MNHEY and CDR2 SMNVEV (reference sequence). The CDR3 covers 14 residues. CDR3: CASSPTGAAGELFF. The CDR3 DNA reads TGTGCCAGCAGTCCGACAGGGGCCGCCGGGGAGCTGTTTTTT.

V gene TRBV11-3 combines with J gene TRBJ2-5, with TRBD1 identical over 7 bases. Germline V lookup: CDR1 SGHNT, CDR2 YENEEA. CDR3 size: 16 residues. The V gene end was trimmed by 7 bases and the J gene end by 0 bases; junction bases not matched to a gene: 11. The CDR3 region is CASNQDRLSNQETQYF. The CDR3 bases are TGTGCCAGCAACCAGGACAGGCTGTCGAACCAAGAGACCCAGTACTTC.

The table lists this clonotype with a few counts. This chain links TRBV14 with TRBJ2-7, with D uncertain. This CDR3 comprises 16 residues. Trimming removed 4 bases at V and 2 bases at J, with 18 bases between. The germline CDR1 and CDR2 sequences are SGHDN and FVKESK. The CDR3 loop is CASSRGLRWAAYEQYF. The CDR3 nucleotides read TGTGCCAGCAGCCGCGGCTTAAGGTGGGCCGCCTACGAGCAGTACTTC.

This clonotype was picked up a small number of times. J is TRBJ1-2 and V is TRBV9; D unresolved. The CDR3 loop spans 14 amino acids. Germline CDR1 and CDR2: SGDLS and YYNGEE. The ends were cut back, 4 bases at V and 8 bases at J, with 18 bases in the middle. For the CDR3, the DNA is TGTGCCAGCAGCCTAACGACGGAGCGGGGAGGCTACACCTTC. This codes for CASSLTTERGGYTF.

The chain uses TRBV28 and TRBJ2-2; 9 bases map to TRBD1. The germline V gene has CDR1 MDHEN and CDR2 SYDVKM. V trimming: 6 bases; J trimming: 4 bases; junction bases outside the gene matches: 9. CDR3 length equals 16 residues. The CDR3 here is CASRIIPGQGTGELFF. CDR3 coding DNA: TGTGCCAGCAGAATTATCCCGGGACAGGGCACCGGGGAGCTGTTTTTT.

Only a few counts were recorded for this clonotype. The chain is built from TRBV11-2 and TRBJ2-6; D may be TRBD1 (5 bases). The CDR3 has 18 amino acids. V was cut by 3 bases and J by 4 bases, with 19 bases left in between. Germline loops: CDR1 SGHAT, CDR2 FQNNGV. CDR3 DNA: TGTGCCAGCAGCTTCCCAGAACCAGGGTTATCCGGGGCCAACGTCCTGACTTTC. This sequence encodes CASSFPEPGLSGANVLTF.

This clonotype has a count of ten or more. CDR3 in amino acids: CASSYASGRADTQYF. The CDR3 nucleotides read TGTGCCAGCAGTTACGCTAGCGGGAGGGCCGATACGCAGTATTTT. The chain couples TRBV6-5 to TRBJ2-3; 12 nucleotides line up with TRBD2. The CDR3 is 15 residues long. The V segment lost 2 bases and the J segment 6 bases; nucleotides outside the gene matches: 3. Germline V lookup: CDR1 MNHEY, CDR2 SVGAGI.

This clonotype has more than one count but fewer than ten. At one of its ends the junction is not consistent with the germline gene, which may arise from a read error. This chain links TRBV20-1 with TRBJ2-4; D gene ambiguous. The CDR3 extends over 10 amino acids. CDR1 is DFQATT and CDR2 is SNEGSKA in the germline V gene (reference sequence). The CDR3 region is CSAGPDIRYF. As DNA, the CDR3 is TGCAGTGCAGGGCCCGATATTCGGTACTTC.

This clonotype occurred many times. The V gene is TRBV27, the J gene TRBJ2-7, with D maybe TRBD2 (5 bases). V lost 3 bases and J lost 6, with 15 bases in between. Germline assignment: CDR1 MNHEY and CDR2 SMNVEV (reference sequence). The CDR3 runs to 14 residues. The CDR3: CASSFSEGPGEQYF. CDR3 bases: TGTGCCAGCAGTTTCTCTGAGGGCCCCGGCGAGCAGTACTTC.

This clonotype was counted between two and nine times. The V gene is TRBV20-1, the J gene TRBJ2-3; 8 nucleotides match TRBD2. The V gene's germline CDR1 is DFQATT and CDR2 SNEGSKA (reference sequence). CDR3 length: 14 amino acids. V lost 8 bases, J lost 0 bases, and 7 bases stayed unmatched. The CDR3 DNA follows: TGCAGTTCCAAACTAGCGGCTAGCACAGATACGCAGTATTTT. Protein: CSSKLAASTDTQYF.

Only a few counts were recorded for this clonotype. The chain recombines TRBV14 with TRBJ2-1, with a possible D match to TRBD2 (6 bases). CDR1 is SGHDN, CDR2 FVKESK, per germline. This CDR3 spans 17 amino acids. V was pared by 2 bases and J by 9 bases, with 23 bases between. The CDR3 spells CASSQLTAGLQGGEQFF. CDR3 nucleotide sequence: TGTGCCAGCAGCCAACTTACCGCGGGGTTACAAGGAGGTGAGCAGTTCTTC.

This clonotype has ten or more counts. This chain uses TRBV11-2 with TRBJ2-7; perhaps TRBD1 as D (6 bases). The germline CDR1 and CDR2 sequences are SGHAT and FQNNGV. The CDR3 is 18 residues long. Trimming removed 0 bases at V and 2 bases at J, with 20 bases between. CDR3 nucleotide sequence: TGTGCCAGCAGCTTAGATAGGCAGGGGCCTTCCGTCCCCTACGAGCAGTACTTC. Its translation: CASSLDRQGPSVPYEQYF.

The CDR3 loop reads CASSRQTGASYEQYF. CDR3 DNA sequence: TGTGCCAGCAGTCGGCAGACAGGGGCTTCCTACGAGCAGTACTTC. J is TRBJ2-7 and V is TRBV28, with TRBD1 identical over 8 bases. Germline V gene lookup returns CDR1 MDHEN and CDR2 SYDVKM. V was clipped by 5 bases and J by 1 base; unmatched bases: 7. The CDR3 covers 15 residues.

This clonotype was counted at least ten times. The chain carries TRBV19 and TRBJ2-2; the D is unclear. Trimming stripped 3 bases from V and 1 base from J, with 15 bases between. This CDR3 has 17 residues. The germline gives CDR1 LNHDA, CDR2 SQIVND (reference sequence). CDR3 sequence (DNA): TGTGCCAGTAGTATCCCGCCCCGGGTCAGGAACACCGGGGAGCTGTTTTTT. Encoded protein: CASSIPPRVRNTGELFF.

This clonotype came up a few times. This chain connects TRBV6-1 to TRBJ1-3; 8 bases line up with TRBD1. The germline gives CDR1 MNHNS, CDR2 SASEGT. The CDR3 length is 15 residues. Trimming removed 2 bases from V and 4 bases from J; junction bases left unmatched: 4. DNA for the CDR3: TGTGCCAGCAGTGAAAGAGGGACAGGAGGAAACACCATATATTTT. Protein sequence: CASSERGTGGNTIYF.

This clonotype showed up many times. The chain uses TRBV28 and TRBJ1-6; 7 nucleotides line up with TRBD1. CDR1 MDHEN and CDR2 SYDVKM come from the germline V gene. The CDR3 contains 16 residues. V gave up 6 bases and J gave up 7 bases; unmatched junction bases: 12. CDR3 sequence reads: CASSQSLRGLNSPLHF. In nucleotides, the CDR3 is TGTGCCAGCAGCCAGAGCCTAAGGGGGCTGAATTCACCCCTCCACTTT.

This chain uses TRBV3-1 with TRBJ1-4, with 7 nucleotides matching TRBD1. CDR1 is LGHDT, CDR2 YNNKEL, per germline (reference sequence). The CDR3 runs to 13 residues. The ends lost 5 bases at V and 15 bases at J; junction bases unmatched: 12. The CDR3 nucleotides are TGTGCCAGCAGCTTTCGACAGGGCTCGGGGATGTTTTTT. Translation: CASSFRQGSGMFF.

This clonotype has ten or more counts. The chain's CDR3 is CASRKGGDFGNQPQHF. The CDR3 DNA is TGTGCCAGCCGAAAGGGAGGGGATTTTGGTAATCAGCCCCAGCATTTT. The V call is TRBV27, the J call TRBJ1-5; D is possibly TRBD1 (5 bases). Germline lookup yields CDR1 MNHEY and CDR2 SMNVEV (reference sequence). V lost 8 bases, J lost 4 bases, and 21 bases lay in between. The CDR3 is made up of 16 amino acids.

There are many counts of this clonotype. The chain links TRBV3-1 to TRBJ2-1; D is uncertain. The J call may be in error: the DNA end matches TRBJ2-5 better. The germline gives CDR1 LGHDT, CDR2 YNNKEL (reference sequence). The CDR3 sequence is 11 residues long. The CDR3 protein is CASSQGGTQYF. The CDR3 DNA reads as TGTGCCAGCAGCCAAGGAGGGACCCAGTACTTC.

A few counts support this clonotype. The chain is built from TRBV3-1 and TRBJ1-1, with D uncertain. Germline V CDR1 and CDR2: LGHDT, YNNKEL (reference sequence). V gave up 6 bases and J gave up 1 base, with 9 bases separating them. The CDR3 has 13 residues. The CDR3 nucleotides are TGTGCCAGCAGACTACGGAAGAACACTGAAGCTTTCTTT. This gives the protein CASRLRKNTEAFF.

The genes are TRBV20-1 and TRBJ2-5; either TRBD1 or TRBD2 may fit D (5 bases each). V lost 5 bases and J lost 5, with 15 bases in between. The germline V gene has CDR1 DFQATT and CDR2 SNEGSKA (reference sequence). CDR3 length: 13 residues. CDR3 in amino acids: CSAFTGTSETQYF. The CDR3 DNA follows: TGCAGTGCTTTTACCGGGACCTCCGAGACCCAGTACTTC.

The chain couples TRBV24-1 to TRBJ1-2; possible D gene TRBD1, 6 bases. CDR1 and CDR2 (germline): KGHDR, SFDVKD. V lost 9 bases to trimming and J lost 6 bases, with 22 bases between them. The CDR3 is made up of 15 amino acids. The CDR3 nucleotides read TGTGCCACCTATCCTCTACAGGGAGAAGTCGATGGCTACACCTTC. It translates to CATYPLQGEVDGYTF.